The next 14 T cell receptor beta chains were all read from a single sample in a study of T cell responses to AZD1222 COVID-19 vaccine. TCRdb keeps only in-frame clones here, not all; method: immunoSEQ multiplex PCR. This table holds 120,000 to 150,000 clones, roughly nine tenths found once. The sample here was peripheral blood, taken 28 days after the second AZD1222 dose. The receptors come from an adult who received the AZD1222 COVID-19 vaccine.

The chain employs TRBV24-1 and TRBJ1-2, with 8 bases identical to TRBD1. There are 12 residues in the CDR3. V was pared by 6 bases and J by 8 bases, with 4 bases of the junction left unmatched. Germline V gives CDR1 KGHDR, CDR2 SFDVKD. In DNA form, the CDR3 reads TGTGCCACCAGTAAGGACAGGGACGGCTACACCTTC. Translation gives CATSKDRDGYTF.

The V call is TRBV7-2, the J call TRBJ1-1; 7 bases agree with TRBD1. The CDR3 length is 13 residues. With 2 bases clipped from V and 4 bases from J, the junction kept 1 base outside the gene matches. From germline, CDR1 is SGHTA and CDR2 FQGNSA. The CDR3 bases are TGTGCCAGCAGCTTACAGGGGGGCACTGAAGCTTTCTTT. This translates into CASSLQGGTEAFF.

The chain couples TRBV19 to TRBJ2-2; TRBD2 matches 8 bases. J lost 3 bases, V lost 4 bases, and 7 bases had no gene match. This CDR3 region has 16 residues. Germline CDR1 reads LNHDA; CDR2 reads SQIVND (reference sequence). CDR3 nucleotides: TGTGCCAGTAGTAGCGTAGCGGGATTTTACACCGGGGAGCTGTTTTTT. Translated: CASSSVAGFYTGELFF.

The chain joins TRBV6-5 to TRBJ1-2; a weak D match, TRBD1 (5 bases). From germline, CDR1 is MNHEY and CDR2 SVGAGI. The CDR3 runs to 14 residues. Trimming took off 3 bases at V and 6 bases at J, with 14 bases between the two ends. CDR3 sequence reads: CASSYPGKVDGYTF. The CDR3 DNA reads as TGTGCCAGCAGTTATCCAGGGAAGGTGGATGGCTACACCTTC.

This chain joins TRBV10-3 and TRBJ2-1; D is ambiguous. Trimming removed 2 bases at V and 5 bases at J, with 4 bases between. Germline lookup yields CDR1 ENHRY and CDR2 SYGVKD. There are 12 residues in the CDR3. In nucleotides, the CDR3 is TGTGCCATCAGTGAGATGGACAATGAGCAGTTCTTC. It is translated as CAISEMDNEQFF.

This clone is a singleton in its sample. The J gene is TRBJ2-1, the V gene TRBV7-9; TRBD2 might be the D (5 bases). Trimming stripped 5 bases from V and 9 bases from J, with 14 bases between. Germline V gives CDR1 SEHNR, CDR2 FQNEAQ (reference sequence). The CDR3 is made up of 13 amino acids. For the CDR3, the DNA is TGTGCCAGCAGCCCGGGGAGCCGGGGTGAGCAGTTCTTC. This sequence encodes CASSPGSRGEQFF. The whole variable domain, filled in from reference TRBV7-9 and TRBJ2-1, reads DTGVSQNPRHKITKRGQNVTFRCDPISEHNRLYWYRQTLGQGPEFLTYFQNEAQLEKSRLLSDRFSAERPKGSFSTLEIQRTEQGDSAMYLCASSPGSRGEQFFGPGTRLTVL.

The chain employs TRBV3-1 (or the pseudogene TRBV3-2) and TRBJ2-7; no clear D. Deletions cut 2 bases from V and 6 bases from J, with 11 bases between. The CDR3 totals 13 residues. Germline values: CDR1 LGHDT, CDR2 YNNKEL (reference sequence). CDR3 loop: CASSQPPVSEQYF. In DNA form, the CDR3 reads TGTGCCAGCAGCCAACCCCCAGTTTCCGAGCAGTACTTC.

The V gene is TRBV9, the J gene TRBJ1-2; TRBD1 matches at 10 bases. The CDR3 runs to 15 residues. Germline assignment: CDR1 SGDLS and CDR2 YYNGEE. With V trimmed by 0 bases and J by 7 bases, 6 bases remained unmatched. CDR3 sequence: CASSVETGGKAGYTF. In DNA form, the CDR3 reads TGTGCCAGCAGCGTAGAGACAGGGGGCAAGGCTGGCTACACCTTC.

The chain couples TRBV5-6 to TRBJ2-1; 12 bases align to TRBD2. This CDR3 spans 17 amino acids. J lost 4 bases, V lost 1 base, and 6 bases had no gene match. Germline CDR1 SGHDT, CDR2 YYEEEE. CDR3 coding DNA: TGTGCCAGCAGCTTGTATACTAGCGGGAGGCTATACAATGAGCAGTTCTTC. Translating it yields CASSLYTSGRLYNEQFF.

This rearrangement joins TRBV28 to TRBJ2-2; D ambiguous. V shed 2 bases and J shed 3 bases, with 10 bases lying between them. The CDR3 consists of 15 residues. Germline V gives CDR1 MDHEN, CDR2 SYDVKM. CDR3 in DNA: TGTGCCAGCAGTTTAATCCGGGTCCACACCGGGGAGCTGTTTTTT. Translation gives CASSLIRVHTGELFF.

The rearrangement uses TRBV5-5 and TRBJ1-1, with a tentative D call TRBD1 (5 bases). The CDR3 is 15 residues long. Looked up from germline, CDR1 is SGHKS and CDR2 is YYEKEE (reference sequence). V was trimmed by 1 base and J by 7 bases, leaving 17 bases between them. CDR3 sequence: CASSLISGAGGEAFF. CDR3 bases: TGTGCCAGCAGCTTGATTTCAGGTGCTGGGGGTGAAGCTTTCTTT.

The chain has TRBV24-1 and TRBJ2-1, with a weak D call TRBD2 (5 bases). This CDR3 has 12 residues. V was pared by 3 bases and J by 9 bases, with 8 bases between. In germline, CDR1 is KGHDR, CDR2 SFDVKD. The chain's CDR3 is CATSDARGEQFF. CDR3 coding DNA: TGTGCCACCAGTGATGCCCGGGGTGAGCAGTTCTTC.

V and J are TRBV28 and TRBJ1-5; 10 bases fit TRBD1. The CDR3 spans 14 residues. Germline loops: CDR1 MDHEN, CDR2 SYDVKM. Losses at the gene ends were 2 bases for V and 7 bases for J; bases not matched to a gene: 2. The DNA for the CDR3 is TGTGCCAGCAGTTTAGGGACAGGGGAACAGCCCCAGCATTTT. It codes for CASSLGTGEQPQHF.

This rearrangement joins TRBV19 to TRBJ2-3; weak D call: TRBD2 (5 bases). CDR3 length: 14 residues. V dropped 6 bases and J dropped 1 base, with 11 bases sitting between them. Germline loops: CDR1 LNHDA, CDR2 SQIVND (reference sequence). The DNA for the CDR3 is TGTGCCAGTAGGAGCCGGGGTGGCACAGATACGCAGTATTTT. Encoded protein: CASRSRGGTDTQYF.